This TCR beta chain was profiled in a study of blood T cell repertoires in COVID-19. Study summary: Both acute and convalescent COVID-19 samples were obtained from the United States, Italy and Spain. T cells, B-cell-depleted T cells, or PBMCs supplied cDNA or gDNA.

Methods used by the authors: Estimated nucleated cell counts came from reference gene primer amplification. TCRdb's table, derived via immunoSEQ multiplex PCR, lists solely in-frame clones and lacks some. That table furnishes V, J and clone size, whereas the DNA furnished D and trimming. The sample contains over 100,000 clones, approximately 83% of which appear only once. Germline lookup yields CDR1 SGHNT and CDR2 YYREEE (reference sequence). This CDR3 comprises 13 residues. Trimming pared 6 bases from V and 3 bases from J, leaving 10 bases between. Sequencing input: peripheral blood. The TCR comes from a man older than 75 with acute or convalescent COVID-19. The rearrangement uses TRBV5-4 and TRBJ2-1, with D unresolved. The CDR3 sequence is CASTLNSYNEQFF. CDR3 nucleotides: TGTGCCAGCACCCTTAACAGCTACAATGAGCAGTTCTTC.